This T cell receptor beta chain was found in a study of glioma-infiltrating T cells after dendritic cell vaccination. Only in-frame clones appear in the TCRdb table, and some are missing; sequencing was by immunoSEQ multiplex PCR. Counted here are around 97,000 clones, roughly 76% occurring once; the ten biggest clones make up approximately 12%. Between the trimmed V and J ends, which lost 0 bases and 1 base, there was a span of 8 bases. Per germline, CDR1 SGHRS and CDR2 YFSETQ. The CDR3 spans 16 residues. This clonotype was sampled from a human donor with glioblastoma. The rearrangement joins TRBV5-1 to TRBJ2-6; maybe TRBD1 (5 bases). The specimen comprised blood, sampled before dendritic cell vaccination. As DNA, the CDR3 is TGCGCCAGCAGCTTGGAAGCAGGGTCTGGGGCCAACGTCCTGACTTTC. It codes for CASSLEAGSGANVLTF.